The 5 T cell receptor beta chains below all came from one sample that was sequenced in a study of cytomegalovirus exposure and HLA in healthy donors. It was with 60 Vbeta and 13 Jbeta primers that the PCR ran. The table came from immunoSEQ multiplex PCR; TCRdb's copy has only in-frame clones and leaves some out. The sample contains tens of thousands of clones, about three quarters of which appear only once. The specimen was PBMCs. The receptors here all came from a woman between 35 and 50 years old in good health and CMV-seropositive.

This rearrangement joins TRBV7-3 to TRBJ1-1, with D possibly being TRBD1 (5 bases). This CDR3 has 13 residues. The V end lost 1 base, the J end lost 2 bases, and 5 bases lay between the germline ends. CDR1 SGHTA and CDR2 FQGTGA come from the germline V gene. The CDR3 reads CASSLRGNTEAFF. The DNA for the CDR3 is TGTGCCAGCAGCTTAAGGGGCAACACTGAAGCTTTCTTT.

The rearrangement uses TRBV5-6 and TRBJ2-7; D is ambiguous. Germline V gene lookup returns CDR1 SGHDT and CDR2 YYEEEE. Trimming stripped 2 bases from V and 2 bases from J, with 11 bases between. The CDR3 has 14 amino acids. The CDR3 region has the DNA TGTGCCAGCAGCTTCGGCACTCGGGCCTACGAGCAGTACTTC. Its protein product is CASSFGTRAYEQYF. Based on the CDR3 plus reference TRBV5-6 and TRBJ2-7, the full variable domain is DAGVTQSPTHLIKTRGQQVTLRCSPKSGHDTVSWYQQALGQGPQFIFQYYEEEERQRGNFPDRFSGHQFPNYSSELNVNALLLGDSALYLCASSFGTRAYEQYFGPGTRLTVT.

This clone showed up just a few times. The V and J genes are TRBV2 and TRBJ1-5; a possible D gene is TRBD1 (5 bases). V dropped 2 bases and J dropped 3 bases, with 11 bases sitting between them. This CDR3 region has 15 residues. In germline, CDR1 is SNHLY, CDR2 FYNNEI. The DNA of the CDR3 is TGTGCCAGCAGTGAAAGGGGTAGGGACAATCAGCCCCAGCATTTT. Its protein product is CASSERGRDNQPQHF.

The CDR3 DNA sequence: TGTGCCAGCAGCTTAGTGGTGGGGGCTAGCACAGATACGCAGTATTTT. Translation: CASSLVVGASTDTQYF. V usage is TRBV11-3 and J usage is TRBJ2-3; maybe TRBD1 (6 bases). Trimming stripped 1 base from V and 0 bases from J, with 11 bases between. The CDR3 runs 16 residues. The germline V gene encodes CDR1 SGHNT and CDR2 YENEEA.

This rearrangement joins TRBV10-1 to TRBJ2-1; D is ambiguous. Germline V gene sequence: CDR1 WNHNN, CDR2 SYGVQD (reference sequence). The CDR3 totals 14 residues. The V end was cut by 2 bases, the J end by 6 bases, with 11 bases between. The CDR3 here is CASSERIASNEQFF. The CDR3 DNA reads as TGCGCCAGCAGTGAGAGAATAGCTTCCAATGAGCAGTTCTTC.